The 27 T cell receptor beta chains presented below share a single source sample, sequenced in a study of T cells in localized non-small cell lung cancer. Produced via immunoSEQ multiplex PCR; TCRdb's table is partial and in-frame only. The sample records over a thousand clones, about 25% being singletons. Specimen: lung tumor tissue, collected before any cancer treatment. These receptors originate from a woman aged 40-75 years with stage I lung adenocarcinoma.

The chain joins TRBV6-8 to TRBJ2-7, with TRBD2 identical over 10 bases. The CDR3 extends over 15 amino acids. Trimming removed 2 bases from V and 3 bases from J; junction bases left unmatched: 4. Germline V gives CDR1 MNHGY, CDR2 SAAAGT. CDR3 in DNA: TGTGCCAGCAGTTACGGAGCGGGGGGGTTCTACGAGCAGTACTTC. This encodes CASSYGAGGFYEQYF.

This clone was detected only a few times. The rearrangement uses TRBV6-8 and TRBJ2-7; D is undetermined. Trimming removed 0 bases at V and 5 bases at J, with 11 bases between. The CDR3 has 14 amino acids. Germline V gene data show CDR1 as MNHGY and CDR2 as SAAAGT. CDR3 DNA: TGTGCCAGCAGTTACTCCCAGTTCCTCGACGAGCAGTACTTC. It specifies CASSYSQFLDEQYF.

The chain is built from TRBV6-8 and TRBJ1-1, with TRBD1 matching 7 bases. CDR3 length: 14 amino acids. V lost 6 bases to trimming and J lost 4 bases; unmatched junction nucleotides: 8. The germline V gene has CDR1 MNHGY and CDR2 SAAAGT. Here the CDR3 DNA reads TGTGCCAGCAGCCATAGACAGGGAAGCACTGAAGCTTTCTTT. Translation: CASSHRQGSTEAFF.

This chain connects TRBV19 to TRBJ2-1; the match to TRBD1 covers 8 bases. Unmatched junction bases numbered 13, after V lost 5 bases and J lost 10 bases. The CDR3 has 15 amino acids. CDR1 LNHDA and CDR2 SQIVND come from the germline V gene (reference sequence). The CDR3 protein is CASSPRGQGEVEQFF. CDR3 DNA: TGTGCCAGTAGTCCGAGAGGACAGGGCGAAGTAGAGCAGTTCTTC. The variable domain in full, completed from reference TRBV19 and TRBJ2-1, reads DGGITQSPKYLFRKEGQNVTLSCEQNLNHDAMYWYRQDPGQGLRLIYYSQIVNDFQKGDIAEGYSVSREKKESFPLTVTSAQKNPTAFYLCASSPRGQGEVEQFFGPGTRLTVL.

This clone was observed a few times. V gene TRBV30 combines with J gene TRBJ2-7, with no clear D. Germline CDR1 is GTSNPN and CDR2 is SVGIG (reference sequence). V lost 1 base and J lost 4, with 14 bases in between. The CDR3 spans 14 residues. This chain's CDR3 is CAWSAGQDDYEQYF. Written as DNA, the CDR3 is TGTGCCTGGAGTGCAGGTCAGGATGATTACGAGCAGTACTTC.

This clone was picked up a small number of times. This chain joins TRBV5-1 and TRBJ2-5; TRBD1 aligns across 10 bases. CDR3 size: 15 residues. Germline CDR1 and CDR2: SGHRS and YFSETQ. Trimming cost V 3 bases and J 4 bases; bases outside gene matches: 6. The CDR3 here is CASSYGDRGGETQYF. DNA of the CDR3: TGCGCCAGCAGCTACGGGGACAGGGGAGGAGAGACCCAGTACTTC.

This chain uses TRBV19 with TRBJ2-7; a possible D gene is TRBD1 (6 bases). Trimming shortened V by 8 bases and J by 6 bases, and 23 bases separated the two germline ends. Germline CDR1 is LNHDA and CDR2 is SQIVND (reference sequence). This CDR3 region has 15 residues. The CDR3 loop reads CASRSTWQGSSEQYF. The CDR3 DNA reads TGTGCCAGTCGATCAACCTGGCAGGGGTCGAGCGAGCAGTACTTC.

V is TRBV12-1 and J is TRBJ2-1; TRBD2 is the table's D call, not checked against the DNA. TRBV12-1 is designated a pseudogene. This CDR3 contains 13 residues. Here the CDR3 reads CARRTRTYNEQFF. The CDR3 DNA reads TGTGCCAGAAGGACTAGAACTTACAATGAGCAGTTCTTC.

This chain joins TRBV11-3 and TRBJ2-5; D possibly corresponds to TRBD1 (5 bases). The V gene's germline CDR1 is SGHNT and CDR2 YENEEA. V was pared by 4 bases and J by 0 bases, with 15 bases between. The CDR3 is made up of 16 amino acids. CDR3 loop: CASSSGFQPYQETQYF. The CDR3, as DNA: TGTGCCAGCAGCTCAGGGTTCCAACCCTACCAAGAGACCCAGTACTTC.

The V gene is TRBV19, the J gene TRBJ2-1; TRBD2 aligns across 10 bases. V lost 7 bases and J lost 8; bases outside the gene matches: 5. This CDR3 has 13 amino acids. Looked up from germline, CDR1 is LNHDA and CDR2 is SQIVND (reference sequence). CDR3 sequence: CASTSGGADEQFF. The CDR3 DNA reads as TGTGCCAGTACCAGCGGGGGGGCCGATGAGCAGTTCTTC.

This clone showed up just a few times. The genes are TRBV7-1 and TRBJ1-2; D is perhaps TRBD1 (5 bases). TRBV7-1 is sorted into the ORF group, with uncertain function. V was shortened by 4 bases and J by 5 bases, with 11 bases between the two germline ends. The CDR3 runs 13 residues. As DNA, the CDR3 is TGTGCCAGCAGCTTAGGGACGGATTATGGCTACACCTTC. Translation: CASSLGTDYGYTF.

There are a few counts of this clone. V is TRBV12-5 and J is TRBJ2-3, with D hard to call. The CDR3 sequence is 15 residues long. Germline assignment: CDR1 LGHNT and CDR2 FRNRAP. CDR3 in DNA: TGTGCCAGCCGACCCGGACCCAGGAGCACAGATACGCAGTATTTT. This sequence encodes CASRPGPRSTDTQYF.

This chain connects TRBV6-8 to TRBJ2-3; TRBD2 aligns across 10 bases. J was trimmed by 4 bases and V by 5 bases; bases with no gene match: 3. The CDR3 extends over 14 amino acids. CDR1 is MNHGY and CDR2 is SAAAGT in the germline V gene. This CDR3 reads CASSTSGESDTQYF. The CDR3 DNA reads as TGTGCCAGCAGTACTAGCGGGGAGTCAGATACGCAGTATTTT.

The V gene is TRBV6-8, the J gene TRBJ1-1; D not resolved. CDR1 and CDR2 from the germline V gene are MNHGY and SAAAGT. There are 15 residues in the CDR3. V was pared by 2 bases and J by 9 bases, with 19 bases between. The CDR3 DNA is TGTGCCAGCAGTTACCGACCCTTGGACGGACCAAAAGCTTTCTTT. Its protein is CASSYRPLDGPKAFF.

This clone is termed medium-sized. The chain is built from TRBV11-3 and TRBJ1-1, with D maybe TRBD1 (6 bases). The germline V gene has CDR1 SGHNT and CDR2 YENEEA. The ends were cut back, 3 bases at V and 0 bases at J, with 11 bases in the middle. This CDR3 spans 15 amino acids. As DNA, the CDR3 is TGTGCCAGCAGCTTGGGTGGGACATTGAACACTGAAGCTTTCTTT. Translation gives CASSLGGTLNTEAFF.

Relative to its sample, this clone is medium-sized. The genes are TRBV9 and TRBJ1-1; no clear D. The germline CDR1 and CDR2 sequences are SGDLS and YYNGEE. This CDR3 contains 13 residues. Trimming removed 0 bases at V and 4 bases at J, with 7 bases between. In DNA form, the CDR3 reads TGTGCCAGCAGCGTAGACTTGGGCACTGAAGCTTTCTTT. Encoded protein: CASSVDLGTEAFF.

The chain uses TRBV11-3 and TRBJ1-1; D is perhaps TRBD1 (5 bases). V was trimmed by 3 bases and J by 1 base, leaving 12 bases between them. Germline CDR1 and CDR2: SGHNT and YENEEA. The CDR3 is made up of 15 amino acids. The CDR3 DNA follows: TGTGCCAGCAGCTTGGGTCGGGGCCCGAACACTGAAGCTTTCTTT. Protein sequence: CASSLGRGPNTEAFF.

This chain joins TRBV9 and TRBJ2-7, with a possible D match to TRBD2 (6 bases). Trimming cost V 7 bases and J 0 bases, with 14 bases left between them. The length of the CDR3 is 14 residues. In germline, CDR1 is SGDLS, CDR2 YYNGEE. As DNA, the CDR3 is TGTGCCAGCTCCCGGGGCGGGGACTCCTACGAGCAGTACTTC. This sequence encodes CASSRGGDSYEQYF.

The gene calls are TRBV5-1 and TRBJ2-2, with a tentative D call TRBD2 (6 bases). This CDR3 is built from 15 residues. The ends were cut back, 0 bases at V and 5 bases at J, with 11 bases in the middle. CDR1 SGHRS and CDR2 YFSETQ come from the germline V gene. CDR3 residues: CASSLGGTGTGELFF. In DNA, the CDR3 is TGCGCCAGCAGCTTGGGAGGGACTGGGACCGGGGAGCTGTTTTTT.

This sequence joins TRBV5-1 and TRBJ2-3; D unresolved. From germline, CDR1 is SGHRS and CDR2 YFSETQ. This CDR3 has 16 amino acids. V gave up 4 bases and J gave up 0 bases, with 15 bases separating them. CDR3 nucleotide sequence: TGCGCCAGCAGCACCGGACCGAGTGCTAGCACAGATACGCAGTATTTT. Protein: CASSTGPSASTDTQYF.

The chain uses TRBV19 and TRBJ1-5; D unclear. There are 15 residues in the CDR3. V lost 6 bases, J lost 0 bases, and 12 bases lay in between. The germline gives CDR1 LNHDA, CDR2 SQIVND (reference sequence). CDR3 sequence: CASRDLLGSNQPQHF. Written as DNA, the CDR3 is TGTGCCAGTAGGGATCTTTTGGGTAGCAATCAGCCCCAGCATTTT.

This clone was observed a few times. The chain joins TRBV15 to TRBJ1-4; D gene ambiguous. Germline V gene lookup returns CDR1 LNHNV and CDR2 YYDKDF (reference sequence). This CDR3 is 15 amino acids long. The germline V and J ends were trimmed by 3 bases and 0 bases, with 8 bases remaining between them. CDR3 protein: CATSRQRSTNEKLFF. Here the CDR3 DNA reads TGTGCCACCAGCAGGCAACGGTCAACTAATGAAAAACTGTTTTTT. The whole variable domain, remainder taken from reference TRBV15 and TRBJ1-4, is DAMVIQNPRYQVTQFGKPVTLSCSQTLNHNVMYWYQQKSSQAPKLLFHYYDKDFNNEADTPDNFQSRRPNTSFCFLDIRSPGLGDTAMYLCATSRQRSTNEKLFFGSGTQLSVL.

The sample holds a few counts of this clone. The chain carries TRBV29-1 and TRBJ1-1, with unresolved D. This CDR3 is built from 12 residues. V lost 4 bases and J lost 5, with 11 bases in between. Germline values: CDR1 SQVTM, CDR2 ANQGSEA. The CDR3 DNA reads as TGCAGCGTTGGCGGTCTGAGTACTGAAGCTTTCTTT. Its protein is CSVGGLSTEAFF.

The rearrangement joins TRBV6-8 to TRBJ1-3; unclear D gene. The CDR3 totals 16 residues. The ends were cut back, 8 bases at V and 0 bases at J, with 17 bases in the middle. CDR1 is MNHGY and CDR2 is SAAAGT in the germline V gene. CDR3 protein: CASARYLGASGNTIYF. The CDR3 DNA is TGTGCCAGCGCCAGATACCTAGGAGCCTCTGGAAACACCATATATTTT.

The chain couples TRBV19 to TRBJ2-7, with a tentative D call TRBD1 (6 bases). The V end lost 5 bases, the J end lost 3 bases, and 14 bases lay between the germline ends. CDR1 is LNHDA and CDR2 is SQIVND in the germline V gene (reference sequence). The CDR3 contains 14 residues. CDR3 DNA: TGTGCCAGTAGTTTACCGGGACAAATCTACGAGCAGTACTTC. Translation: CASSLPGQIYEQYF.

This clone has just a few counts. The chain has TRBV6-8 and TRBJ2-7, with D unclear. CDR1 and CDR2 from the germline V gene are MNHGY and SAAAGT. CDR3 size: 15 residues. V shed 5 bases and J shed 5 bases, with 19 bases lying between them. DNA of the CDR3: TGTGCCAGCAGTGAGCGACCGGATGGGCCCCACGAGCAGTACTTC. Translated: CASSERPDGPHEQYF.

The J gene is TRBJ1-2, the V gene TRBV11-3; 7 nucleotides line up with TRBD1. After removal of 5 bases from V and 5 bases from J, the junction contained 8 bases not matched to a gene. The CDR3 is 14 residues long. CDR1 SGHNT and CDR2 YENEEA come from the germline V gene. The CDR3 spells CASSRGTDGYGYTF. CDR3 nucleotide sequence: TGTGCCAGCAGCCGAGGGACAGATGGATATGGCTACACCTTC. The complete variable domain, with remaining parts taken from reference TRBV11-3 and TRBJ1-2, reads EAGVVQSPRYKIIEKKQPVAFWCNPISGHNTLYWYLQNLGQGPELLIRYENEEAVDDSQLPKDRFSAERLKGVDSTLKIQPAELGDSAVYLCASSRGTDGYGYTFGSGTRLTVV.